The 2 T cell receptor beta chains presented below share a single source sample, sequenced in a study of human T cells and chemical hapten exposure. The starting material, unfractionated whole blood, was used for total RNA extraction. MiXCR, applied by TCRdb to the 5' RACE reads, yields one record per CDR3 protein. Of 81,000 or so distinct CDR3 sequences listed, about 7.7% are singletons. These receptors came from a male donor in good health.

J is TRBJ2-1 and V is TRBV2; TRBD2 matches at 11 bases. The CDR3 is 15 amino acids. The germline gives CDR1 SNHLY, CDR2 FYNNEI. Trimming removed 4 bases from V and 6 bases from J; junction bases left unmatched: 5. Here the CDR3 reads CASSGITSGSNEQFF. As DNA, the CDR3 is TGTGCCAGCAGTGGGATCACTAGCGGGAGCAATGAGCAGTTCTTC.

This clonotype was picked up a small number of times. V usage is TRBV5-1 and J usage is TRBJ2-5; D remains ambiguous. V lost 4 bases and J 2 bases, leaving 12 bases between the germline ends. Germline V gene lookup returns CDR1 SGHRS and CDR2 YFSETQ. The CDR3 has 14 residues. This chain's CDR3 is CASSKGRVQETQYF. The CDR3 bases are TGCGCCAGCAGCAAAGGACGGGTACAAGAGACCCAGTACTTC.